This T cell receptor beta chain was sequenced during a study of blood T cell repertoires in COVID-19. Using immunoSEQ multiplex PCR, the repertoire was profiled, and TCRdb retains in-frame clones only, with some absent. The sample lists 150,000 to 200,000 clones, around 87% seen once, with less than 0.7% in the top ten. The CDR3 extends over 16 amino acids. The V gene end was trimmed by 0 bases and the J gene end by 4 bases; junction bases not matched to a gene: 8. CDR1 and CDR2 (germline): SGHDT, YYEEEE. Patients from Seattle were sampled longitudinally, starting during active infection. V and J are TRBV5-6 and TRBJ1-2; TRBD1 aligns across 8 bases. Sequencing was done on a sample of peripheral blood. The receptor was derived from a man in his fifties or sixties with COVID-19, enrolled during active disease. The CDR3 nucleotides are TGTGCCAGCAGCTTGGGGTTAGGGGACAGGCCCTATGGCTACACCTTC. This sequence encodes CASSLGLGDRPYGYTF. The full variable domain, in which reference TRBV5-6 and TRBJ1-2 provide the parts outside the CDR3, is DAGVTQSPTHLIKTRGQQVTLRCSPKSGHDTVSWYQQALGQGPQFIFQYYEEEERQRGNFPDRFSGHQFPNYSSELNVNALLLGDSALYLCASSLGLGDRPYGYTFGSGTRLTVV.